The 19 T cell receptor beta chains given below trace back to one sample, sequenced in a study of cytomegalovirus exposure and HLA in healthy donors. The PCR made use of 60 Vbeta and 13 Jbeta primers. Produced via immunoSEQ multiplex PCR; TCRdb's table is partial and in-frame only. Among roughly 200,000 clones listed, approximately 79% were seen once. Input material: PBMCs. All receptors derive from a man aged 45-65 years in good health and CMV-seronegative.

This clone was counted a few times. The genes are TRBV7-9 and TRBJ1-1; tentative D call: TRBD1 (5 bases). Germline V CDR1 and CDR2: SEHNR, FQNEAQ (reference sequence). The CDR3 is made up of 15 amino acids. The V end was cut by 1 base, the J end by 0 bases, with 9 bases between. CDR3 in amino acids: CASSLGTQMNTEAFF. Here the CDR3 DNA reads TGTGCCAGCAGCTTAGGGACACAGATGAACACTGAAGCTTTCTTT.

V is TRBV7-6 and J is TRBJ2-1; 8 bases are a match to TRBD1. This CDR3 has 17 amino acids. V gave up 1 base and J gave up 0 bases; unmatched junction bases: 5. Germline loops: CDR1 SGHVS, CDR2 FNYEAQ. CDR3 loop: CASSLVGGQGSYNEQFF. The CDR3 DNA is TGTGCCAGCAGCTTAGTGGGTGGACAGGGCTCCTACAATGAGCAGTTCTTC.

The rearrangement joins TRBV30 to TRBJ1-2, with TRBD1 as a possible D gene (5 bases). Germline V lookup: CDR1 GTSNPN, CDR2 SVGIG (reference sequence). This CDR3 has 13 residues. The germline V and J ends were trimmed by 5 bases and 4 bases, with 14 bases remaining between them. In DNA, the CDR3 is TGTGCCTGGGACCTCGGAGGGGCCTATGGCTACACCTTC. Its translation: CAWDLGGAYGYTF.

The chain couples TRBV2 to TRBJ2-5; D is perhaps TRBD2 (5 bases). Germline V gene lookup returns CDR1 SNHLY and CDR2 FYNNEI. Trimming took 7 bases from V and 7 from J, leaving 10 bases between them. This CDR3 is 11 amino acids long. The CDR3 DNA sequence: TGTGCCAGCACGGGCGAGGGGACCCAGTACTTC. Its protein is CASTGEGTQYF.

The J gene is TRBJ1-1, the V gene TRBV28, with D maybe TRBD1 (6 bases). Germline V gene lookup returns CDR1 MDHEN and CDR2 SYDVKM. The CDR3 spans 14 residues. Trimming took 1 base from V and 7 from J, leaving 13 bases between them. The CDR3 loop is CASSLSRGRDEAFF. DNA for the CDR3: TGTGCCAGCAGTTTATCCAGGGGCCGGGATGAAGCTTTCTTT. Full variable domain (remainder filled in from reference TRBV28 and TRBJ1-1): DVKVTQSSRYLVKRTGEKVFLECVQDMDHENMFWYRQDPGLGLRLIYFSYDVKMKEKGDIPEGYSVSREKKERFSLILESASTNQTSMYLCASSLSRGRDEAFFGQGTRLTVV.

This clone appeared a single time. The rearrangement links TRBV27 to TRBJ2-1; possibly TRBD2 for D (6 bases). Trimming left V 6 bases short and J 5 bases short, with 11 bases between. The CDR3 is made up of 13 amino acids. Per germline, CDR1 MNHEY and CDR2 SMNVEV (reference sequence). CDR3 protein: CASSLGGHNEQFF. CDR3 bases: TGTGCCAGCAGCCTAGGAGGGCACAATGAGCAGTTCTTC.

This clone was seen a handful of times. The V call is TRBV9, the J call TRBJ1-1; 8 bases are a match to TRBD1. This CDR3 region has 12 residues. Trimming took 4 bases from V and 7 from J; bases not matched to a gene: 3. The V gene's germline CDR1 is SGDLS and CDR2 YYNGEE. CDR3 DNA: TGTGCCAGCAGCTTTGACAGGGGTGAAGCTTTCTTT. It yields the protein CASSFDRGEAFF.

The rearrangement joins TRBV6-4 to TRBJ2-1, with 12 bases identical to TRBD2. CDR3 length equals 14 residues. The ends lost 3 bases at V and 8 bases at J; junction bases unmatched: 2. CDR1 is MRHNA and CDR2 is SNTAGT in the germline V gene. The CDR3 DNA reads TGTGCCAGCAGTGAACTAGCGGGAGGTGATGAGCAGTTCTTC. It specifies CASSELAGGDEQFF.

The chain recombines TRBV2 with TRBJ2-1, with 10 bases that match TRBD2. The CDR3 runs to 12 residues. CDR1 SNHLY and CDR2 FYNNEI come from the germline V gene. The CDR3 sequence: CESGRAGNEQFF. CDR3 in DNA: TGTGAGAGCGGGAGGGCTGGAAATGAGCAGTTCTTC.

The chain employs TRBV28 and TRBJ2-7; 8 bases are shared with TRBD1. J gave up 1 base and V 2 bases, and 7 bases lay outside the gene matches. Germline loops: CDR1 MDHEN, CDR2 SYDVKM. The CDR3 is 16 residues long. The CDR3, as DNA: TGTGCCAGCAGTTTAGGAGTGACAGGGGTATCCTACGAGCAGTACTTC. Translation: CASSLGVTGVSYEQYF.

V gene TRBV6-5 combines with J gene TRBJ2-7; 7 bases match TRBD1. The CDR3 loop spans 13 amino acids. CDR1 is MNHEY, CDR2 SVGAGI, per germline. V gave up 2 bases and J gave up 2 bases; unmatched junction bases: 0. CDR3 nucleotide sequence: TGTGCCAGCAGTTACCAGGGGGCCTACGAGCAGTACTTC. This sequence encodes CASSYQGAYEQYF.

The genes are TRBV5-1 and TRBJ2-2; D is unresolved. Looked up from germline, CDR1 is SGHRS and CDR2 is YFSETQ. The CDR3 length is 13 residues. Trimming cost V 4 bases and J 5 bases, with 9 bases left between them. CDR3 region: CASSADLTGELFF. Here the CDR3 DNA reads TGCGCCAGCAGCGCCGACTTAACCGGGGAGCTGTTTTTT.

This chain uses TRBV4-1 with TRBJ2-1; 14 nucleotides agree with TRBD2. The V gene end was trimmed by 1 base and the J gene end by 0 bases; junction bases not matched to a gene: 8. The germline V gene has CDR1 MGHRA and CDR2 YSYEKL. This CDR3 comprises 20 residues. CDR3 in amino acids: CASSQVPGTSGGGSYNEQFF. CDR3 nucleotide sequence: TGCGCCAGCAGCCAAGTACCCGGGACTAGCGGGGGAGGCTCCTACAATGAGCAGTTCTTC.

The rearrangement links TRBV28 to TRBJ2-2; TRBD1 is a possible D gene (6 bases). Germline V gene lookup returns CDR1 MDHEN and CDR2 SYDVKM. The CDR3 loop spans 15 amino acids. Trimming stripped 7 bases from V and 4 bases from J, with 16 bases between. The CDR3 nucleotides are TGTGCCAGCAAAGTGAGGGGGTTGGGCACCGGGGAGCTGTTTTTT. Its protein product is CASKVRGLGTGELFF.

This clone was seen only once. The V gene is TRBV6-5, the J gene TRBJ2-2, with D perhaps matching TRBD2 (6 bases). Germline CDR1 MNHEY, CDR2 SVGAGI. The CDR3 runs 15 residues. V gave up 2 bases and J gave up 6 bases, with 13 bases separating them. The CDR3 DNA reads TGTGCCAGCAGTTACGGCGGGATAAGCGCCGGGGAGCTGTTTTTT. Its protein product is CASSYGGISAGELFF.

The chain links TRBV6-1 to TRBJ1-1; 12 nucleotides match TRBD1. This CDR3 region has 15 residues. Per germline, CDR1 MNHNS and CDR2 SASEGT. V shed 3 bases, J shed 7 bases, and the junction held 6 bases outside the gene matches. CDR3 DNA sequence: TGTGCCAGCAGTGATCCGGGACAGGGGGCTGGTGAAGCTTTCTTT. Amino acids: CASSDPGQGAGEAFF.

The chain's CDR3 is CASSWDSGSDNNEQFF. The CDR3 DNA is TGTGCCAGCAGCTGGGATAGCGGGAGCGATAACAATGAGCAGTTCTTC. This chain joins TRBV7-2 and TRBJ2-1; the match to TRBD2 covers 9 bases. Germline loops: CDR1 SGHTA, CDR2 FQGNSA. This CDR3 has 16 residues. V trimming: 4 bases; J trimming: 5 bases; junction bases outside the gene matches: 9.

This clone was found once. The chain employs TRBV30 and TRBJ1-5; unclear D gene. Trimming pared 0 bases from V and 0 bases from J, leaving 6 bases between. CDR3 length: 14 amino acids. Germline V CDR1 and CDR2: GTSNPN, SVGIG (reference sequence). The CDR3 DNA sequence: TGTGCCTGGAGTGTCACTGTTAGCAATCAGCCCCAGCATTTT. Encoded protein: CAWSVTVSNQPQHF.

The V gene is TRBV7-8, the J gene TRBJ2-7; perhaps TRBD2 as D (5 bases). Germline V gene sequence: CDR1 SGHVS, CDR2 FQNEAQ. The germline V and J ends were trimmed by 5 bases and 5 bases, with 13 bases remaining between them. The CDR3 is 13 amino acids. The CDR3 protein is CASSGLMANEQYF. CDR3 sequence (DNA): TGTGCCAGCAGCGGACTTATGGCCAACGAGCAGTACTTC.